The rows below give T cell receptor beta chains drawn from one sample of a study of T cell responses to AZD1222 COVID-19 vaccine. Clones were read by immunoSEQ multiplex PCR, and TCRdb kept only the in-frame ones, dropping some. Here the sample spans approximately 120,000 clones, around 93% being singletons. This material consisted of peripheral blood, taken on day 0 of AZD1222 vaccination. These receptors all stem from an adult in good health. Both conserved end residues are part of each CDR3. The order of the fields is J gene, V gene, clone size, D gene, CDR3 protein, CDR3 DNA. The D gene is left open where the match is weak. The size entry is marked missing in some rows and otherwise reads once, few, many or a size class.

TRBJ1-2,TRBV7-2,.,.,CASSSSGTPYGYTF,TGTGCCAGCAGCTCCTCCGGGACGCCCTATGGCTACACCTTC
TRBJ1-5,TRBV6-5,.,.,CATKEDSLQRPQHF,TGTGCCACCAAGGAGGACAGCTTACAAAGGCCCCAGCATTTT
TRBJ1-2,TRBV29-1,.,.,CSVEDGRGGYGYTF,TGCAGCGTTGAAGATGGTAGAGGGGGCTATGGCTACACCTTC
TRBJ2-7,TRBV5-4,.,TRBD1,CASSLTGGYEQYF,TGTGCCAGCAGCTTGACAGGGGGCTACGAGCAGTACTTC
TRBJ1-2,TRBV29-1,.,.,CSVGPDGSGGYGYTF,TGCAGCGTTGGGCCCGACGGAAGCGGTGGCTATGGCTACACCTTC
TRBJ1-1,TRBV7-8,.,.,CASSLPGGGGGYTEAFF,TGTGCCAGCAGCCTCCCGGGGGGGGGCGGCGGGTACACTGAAGCTTTCTTT
TRBJ2-2,TRBV24-1,once,.,CASSQGGRQGDTGELFF,TGTGCCTCCAGTCAGGGCGGGAGACAGGGAGACACCGGGGAGCTGTTTTTT
TRBJ1-2,TRBV12-3/TRBV12-4,.,.,CASSLLGRSGYTF,TGTGCCAGCAGTTTGTTGGGGAGGAGTGGCTACACCTTC
TRBJ1-1,TRBV6-5,.,.,CASRIRGLNTEAFF,TGTGCCAGCAGGATCAGGGGCCTGAACACTGAAGCTTTCTTT
TRBJ1-3,TRBV9,.,.,CASSVGQVGLGNTIYF,TGTGCCAGCAGCGTAGGTCAAGTCGGCCTCGGAAACACCATATATTTT
TRBJ1-1,TRBV4-3,.,.,CASSQGFQGGATNTEAFF,TGCGCCAGCAGCCAAGGGTTCCAGGGAGGGGCGACGAACACTGAAGCTTTCTTT
TRBJ1-2,TRBV4-3,few,TRBD1,CASSQEGGSVGFSFYGYTF,TGCGCCAGCAGCCAAGAAGGGGGCAGCGTTGGCTTCTCTTTCTATGGCTACACCTTC
TRBJ2-7,TRBV19,.,TRBD2,CASSLGLAGGSYEQYF,TGTGCCAGTAGTCTTGGACTAGCGGGAGGTAGCTACGAGCAGTACTTC
TRBJ2-1,TRBV19,.,TRBD2,CASTEVAGVLVHNEQFF,TGTGCCAGCACAGAGGTAGCGGGGGTTCTCGTCCACAATGAGCAGTTCTTC
TRBJ2-1,TRBV4-1,.,.,CASSQGGNEQFF,TGCGCCAGCAGCCAAGGCGGAAATGAGCAGTTCTTC
TRBJ1-2,TRBV5-6,.,.,CASSLNRVVYGYTF,TGTGCCAGCAGCTTGAACAGGGTGGTCTATGGCTACACCTTC
TRBJ2-5,TRBV5-1,.,.,CASSLGLEQETQYF,TGCGCCAGCAGCTTGGGACTAGAACAAGAGACCCAGTACTTC
TRBJ1-5,TRBV7-2,.,.,CASSLWWNQPQHF,TGTGCCAGCAGCTTATGGTGGAATCAGCCCCAGCATTTT
TRBJ2-1,TRBV15,.,TRBD2,CATSRARGLAGGEQFF,TGTGCCACCAGCAGAGCGAGGGGACTAGCGGGAGGTGAGCAGTTCTTC
TRBJ1-1,TRBV5-1,.,.,CATSRGLNTEAFF,TGCGCCACGTCAAGGGGATTGAACACTGAAGCTTTCTTT
TRBJ2-2,TRBV5-4,.,.,CASSLKMGANTGELFF,TGTGCCAGCAGCTTGAAAATGGGGGCGAACACCGGGGAGCTGTTTTTT
TRBJ2-7,TRBV10-3,.,TRBD2,CAISDSSGSPHEQYF,TGTGCCATCAGTGACTCTAGCGGGAGTCCGCACGAGCAGTACTTC
TRBJ1-4,TRBV30,.,.,CAWSLQPATNEKLFF,TGTGCCTGGAGTCTACAGCCCGCAACTAATGAAAAACTGTTTTTT
TRBJ1-1,TRBV3-1/TRBV3-2,few,.,CASSQVWEGRTNTEAFF,TGTGCCAGCAGCCAAGTGTGGGAGGGACGGACGAACACTGAAGCTTTCTTT
TRBJ2-1,TRBV4-1,.,.,CASSQDPVNEQFF,TGCGCCAGCAGCCAAGATCCCGTCAATGAGCAGTTCTTC
TRBJ1-1,TRBV7-8,.,.,CASRPRDSYTEAFF,TGTGCCAGCAGACCCAGGGATAGCTACACTGAAGCTTTCTTT
TRBJ1-2,TRBV4-2,.,TRBD1,CASSPTVWTGGTNYGYTF,TGTGCCAGCAGCCCGACGGTGTGGACAGGGGGCACTAACTATGGCTACACCTTC
TRBJ2-7,TRBV4-1,.,.,CASSQSDQPELYEQYF,TGCGCCAGCAGCCAAAGCGACCAACCCGAGCTCTACGAGCAGTACTTC
TRBJ1-3,TRBV11-2,.,TRBD1,CASSLGTGFGNTIYF,TGTGCCAGCAGCTTAGGGACAGGGTTCGGAAACACCATATATTTT
TRBJ1-2,TRBV19,.,TRBD1,CASRTGGVDYGYTF,TGTGCCAGTAGAACAGGGGGCGTCGACTATGGCTACACCTTC
TRBJ2-7,TRBV21-1,.,.,CASSKAERAGTNPYEQYF,TGTGCCAGCAGCAAAGCCGAAAGGGCCGGGACGAATCCCTACGAGCAGTACTTC
TRBJ1-1,TRBV7-6,.,.,CASSAGLLNTEAFF,TGTGCCAGCAGCGCAGGTCTTCTGAACACTGAAGCTTTCTTT
TRBJ2-1,TRBV5-8,.,.,CASSLSSIAPFF,TGTGCCAGCAGCCTGTCTTCCATAGCTCCGTTCTTC
TRBJ1-2,TRBV2,.,.,CASSLATNYGYTF,TGTGCCAGCAGCTTAGCAACGAACTATGGCTACACCTTC
TRBJ2-3,TRBV10-1,.,.,CASSESFFGSSTDTQYF,TGCGCCAGCAGTGAGTCTTTCTTTGGGTCGAGCACAGATACGCAGTATTTT
TRBJ2-3,TRBV6-5,.,.,CASSRNSGRAATQYF,TGTGCCAGCAGCAGGAACAGTGGGCGAGCGGCTACGCAGTATTTT
TRBJ1-4,TRBV6-5,.,.,CASSYEGDATNEKLFF,TGTGCCAGCAGTTACGAGGGGGACGCAACTAATGAAAAACTGTTTTTT
TRBJ1-2,TRBV29-1,.,.,CSVELAGSRGYTF,TGCAGCGTTGAATTGGCGGGATCGCGAGGCTACACCTTC
TRBJ1-1,TRBV5-6,.,TRBD1,CASSRGGAWLNTEAFF,TGTGCCAGCAGCCGAGGGGGCGCGTGGCTGAACACTGAAGCTTTCTTT
TRBJ2-1,TRBV7-2,.,TRBD2,CASSLARLAGYPQFF,TGTGCCAGCAGCTTAGCGCGGCTAGCGGGATATCCCCAGTTCTTC
TRBJ1-3,TRBV7-2,.,.,CASSLQARPQNTIYF,TGTGCCAGCAGCCTCCAGGCCCGGCCCCAAAACACCATATATTTT
TRBJ1-3,TRBV5-6,once,.,CASSLGGAVSSGNTIYF,TGTGCCAGCAGCTTGGGGGGAGCGGTCAGCTCTGGAAACACCATATATTTT
TRBJ1-1,TRBV4-1,.,.,CASSRQMNTEAFF,TGCGCCAGCAGTAGACAGATGAACACTGAAGCTTTCTTT